Below are 6 T cell receptor beta chains sequenced from a single sample in a study of T cells expressing NK-cell markers. Reanalyzing the 5' RACE reads, TCRdb keeps one entry per CDR3 protein, without DNA. The table gives 30,000 or so distinct CDR3 sequences; the top ten clones make up 50% to 75% of it. Sequenced input: blood T cells: a sorted CD56 or NKG2C T cell subset, CD4+ or CD8+ T cells, or bulk PBMC T cells (not recorded which). The receptors were sampled from a woman between 18 and 75 years old in good health.

The chain couples TRBV29-1 to TRBJ2-5; TCRdb's D call, TRBD1, is unchecked because there is no DNA. The CDR3 is 11 amino acids. The germline V gene encodes CDR1 SQVTM and CDR2 ANQGSEA. The CDR3 sequence: CSLGAAGTQYF. The full variable domain, in which reference TRBV29-1 and TRBJ2-5 provide the parts outside the CDR3, is SAVISQKPSRDICQRGTSLTIQCQVDSQVTMMFWYRQQPGQSLTLIATANQGSEATYESGFVIDKFPISRPNLTFSTLTVSNMSPEDSSIYLCSLGAAGTQYFGPGTRLLVL.

The rearrangement links TRBV4-1 to TRBJ2-1; the TCRdb D gene call, TRBD1, has no DNA to confirm it. The CDR3 consists of 13 residues. Germline-derived CDR1 and CDR2 are MGHRA and YSYEKL. This CDR3 reads CASSQVDRGGQFF.

The V and J genes are TRBV11-2 and TRBJ1-1. This CDR3 has 16 residues. Germline V gene data show CDR1 as SGHAT and CDR2 as FQNNGV. CDR3: CASSLRSTKRDTEAFF.

V gene TRBV6-5 combines with J gene TRBJ1-1; TCRdb reports TRBD1, a call that lacks DNA to check it against. In germline, CDR1 is MNHEY, CDR2 SVGAGI. CDR3 size: 14 residues. This chain's CDR3 is CASSYNDRTTEAFF.

The chain is built from TRBV5-1 and TRBJ2-7. The germline V gene encodes CDR1 SGHRS and CDR2 YFSETQ. CDR3 length: 14 amino acids. The CDR3 loop is CASSLRQADYEQYF.

The genes are TRBV27 and TRBJ1-5. The CDR3 sequence is 17 residues long. Germline V gene data show CDR1 as MNHEY and CDR2 as SMNVEV (reference sequence). Here the CDR3 reads CASSLSGEGPWGQPQHF.